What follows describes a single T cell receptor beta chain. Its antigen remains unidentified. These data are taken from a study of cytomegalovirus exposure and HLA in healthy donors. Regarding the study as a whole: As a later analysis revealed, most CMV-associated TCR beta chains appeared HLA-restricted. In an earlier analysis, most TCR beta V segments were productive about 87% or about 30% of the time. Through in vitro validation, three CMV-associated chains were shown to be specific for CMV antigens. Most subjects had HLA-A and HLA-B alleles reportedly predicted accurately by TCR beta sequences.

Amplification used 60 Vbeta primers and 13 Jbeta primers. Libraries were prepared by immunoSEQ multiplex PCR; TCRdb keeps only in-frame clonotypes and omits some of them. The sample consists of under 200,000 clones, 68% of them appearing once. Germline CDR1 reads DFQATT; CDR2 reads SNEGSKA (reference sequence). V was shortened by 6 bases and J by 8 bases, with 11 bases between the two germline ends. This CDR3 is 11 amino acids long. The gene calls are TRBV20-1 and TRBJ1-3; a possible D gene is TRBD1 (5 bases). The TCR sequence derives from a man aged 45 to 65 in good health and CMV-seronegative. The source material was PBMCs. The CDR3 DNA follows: TGCAGTGCGTTCAGGGAGGACACCATATATTTT. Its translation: CSAFREDTIYF.